This T cell receptor (beta chain) emerged from a study of control samples from healthy donors and cancer patients. In this sample, this clone turned up a few times. Germline and junction disagree at one end, which may indicate a read error. Sequencing was performed with immunoSEQ multiplex PCR; in TCRdb, only in-frame clones are kept and a portion is missing. The sample lists approximately 52,000 clones, approximately 86% occurring once. Germline V CDR1 and CDR2: MDHEN, SYDVKM. The CDR3 consists of 17 residues. The TCR sequence derives from a man between 45 and 60 years old in good health. Sequencing used blood. V and J are TRBV28 and TRBJ2-5, with 7 bases matching TRBD2. The CDR3, as DNA: TGTGCCAGCAGCCGAACCCGGGCTAGCGGTACCCAAGGGACCCAGTACTTC. It specifies CASSRTRASGTQGTQYF.